Here is one TCR beta chain with its context. Its antigen is not identified. This specimen belongs to a study of T-cell memory formation after mild COVID-19. CDR1 and CDR2 from the germline V gene are LGHNA and YSLEER. The CDR3 covers 15 residues. Trimming shortened V by 5 bases and J by 2 bases, and 15 bases separated the two germline ends. Findings and limits, study-wide: A subset of responding clones appeared in pre-infection memory, suggesting cross-reactive memory joined. Shrinking CD4+ clones were chiefly CM and EM; CD8+ ones were chiefly EMRA. CD4+ bias marked clones expanding day 15 to 37, unlike balanced contracting clones.

Barcoded TCR alpha and TCR beta cDNA libraries with UMIs came from 5'RACE using constant-segment primers. TCRdb re-called the 5' RACE reads with MiXCR, one entry per CDR3 protein. The repertoire holds under 300,000 distinct CDR3 sequences, roughly 8% seen once, with around a fifth in the top ten. V usage is TRBV4-3 and J usage is TRBJ2-5; D is possibly TRBD1 or TRBD2 (6 bases each). This TCR was sampled from a man younger than 35 who had mild COVID-19 (a few samples of this study predate the infection). Cell type and time point are not known. Sequencing used PBMCs or a T cell subset sorted from them (not recorded which). The CDR3 nucleotides are TGCGCCAGCAGCGAGACGGGGGCCGCTCAAGAGACCCAGTACTTC. Translating gives CASSETGAAQETQYF.